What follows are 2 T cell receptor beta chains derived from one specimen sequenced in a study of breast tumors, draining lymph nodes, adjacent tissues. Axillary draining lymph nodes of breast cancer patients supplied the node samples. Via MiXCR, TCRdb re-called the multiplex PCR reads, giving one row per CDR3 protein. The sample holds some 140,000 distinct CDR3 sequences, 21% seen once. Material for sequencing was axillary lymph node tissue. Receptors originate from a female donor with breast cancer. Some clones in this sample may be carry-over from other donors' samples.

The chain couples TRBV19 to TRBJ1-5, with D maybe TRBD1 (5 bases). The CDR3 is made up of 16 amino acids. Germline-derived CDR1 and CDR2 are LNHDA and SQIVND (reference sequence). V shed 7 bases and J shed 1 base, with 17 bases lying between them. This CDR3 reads CASMRRGSNSNQPQHF. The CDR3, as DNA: TGTGCCAGTATGAGGAGGGGCAGCAACAGCAATCAGCCCCAGCATTTT. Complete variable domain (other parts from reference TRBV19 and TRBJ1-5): DGGITQSPKYLFRKEGQNVTLSCEQNLNHDAMYWYRQDPGQGLRLIYYSQIVNDFQKGDIAEGYSVSREKKESFPLTVTSAQKNPTAFYLCASMRRGSNSNQPQHFGDGTRLSIL.

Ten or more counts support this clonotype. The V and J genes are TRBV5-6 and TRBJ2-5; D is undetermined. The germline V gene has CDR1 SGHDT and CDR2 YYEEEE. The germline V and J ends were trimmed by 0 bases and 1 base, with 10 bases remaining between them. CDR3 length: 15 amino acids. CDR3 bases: TGTGCCAGCAGCTTGGCCTTCGGGTCCCAAGAGACCCAGTACTTC. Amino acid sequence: CASSLAFGSQETQYF. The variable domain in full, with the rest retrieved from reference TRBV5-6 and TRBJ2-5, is DAGVTQSPTHLIKTRGQQVTLRCSPKSGHDTVSWYQQALGQGPQFIFQYYEEEERQRGNFPDRFSGHQFPNYSSELNVNALLLGDSALYLCASSLAFGSQETQYFGPGTRLLVL.